This entry concerns a single TCR beta chain. The antigen remains undetermined. This sample was taken from a study of T cell repertoires in cytomegalovirus infection. As for the study in general: From public TCR beta signatures came an indication of both CMV infection and matching HLA type.

Each CDR3 protein gets one entry after TCRdb re-called the reads with MiXCR. Of around 200,000 distinct CDR3 sequences in the sample, about 18% were seen once. Study observations and caveats: HLA-C-restricted CMV clonotypes gave the most frequent clonotype in two of eight donors.

The clonotype originates from a human donor in good health (CMV status not recorded). Some clones in this sample may be carry-over from other donors' samples. Sample: CD8+ T cells from PBMCs.

The CDR3 reads CASSLTNYNEQFF. CDR3 coding DNA: TGTGCCAGCAGCTTAACAAACTACAATGAGCAGTTCTTC. The chain recombines TRBV7-6 with TRBJ2-1, with no clear D. Germline values: CDR1 SGHVS, CDR2 FNYEAQ. This CDR3 is 13 amino acids long. V was trimmed by 2 bases and J by 3 bases, leaving 5 bases between them.